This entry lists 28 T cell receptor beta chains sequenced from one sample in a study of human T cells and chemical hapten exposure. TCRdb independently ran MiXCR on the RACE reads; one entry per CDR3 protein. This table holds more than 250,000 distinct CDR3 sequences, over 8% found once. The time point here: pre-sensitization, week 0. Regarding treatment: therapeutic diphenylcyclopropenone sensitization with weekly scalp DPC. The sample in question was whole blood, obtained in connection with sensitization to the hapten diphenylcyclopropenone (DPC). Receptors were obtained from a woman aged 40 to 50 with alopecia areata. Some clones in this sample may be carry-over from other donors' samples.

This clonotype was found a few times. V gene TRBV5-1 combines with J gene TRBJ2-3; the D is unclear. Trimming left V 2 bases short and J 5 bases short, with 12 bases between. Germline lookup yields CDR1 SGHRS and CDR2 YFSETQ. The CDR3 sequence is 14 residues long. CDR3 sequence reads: CASSFNPSGDTQYF. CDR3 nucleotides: TGCGCCAGCAGCTTTAATCCCTCCGGAGATACGCAGTATTTT.

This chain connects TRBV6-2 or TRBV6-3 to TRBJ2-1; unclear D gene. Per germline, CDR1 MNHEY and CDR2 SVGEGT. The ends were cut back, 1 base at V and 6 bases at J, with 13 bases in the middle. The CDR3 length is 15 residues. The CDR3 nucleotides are TGTGCCAGCAGTTACTTAGTGGGCCGCACCAATGAGCAGTTCTTC. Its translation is CASSYLVGRTNEQFF.

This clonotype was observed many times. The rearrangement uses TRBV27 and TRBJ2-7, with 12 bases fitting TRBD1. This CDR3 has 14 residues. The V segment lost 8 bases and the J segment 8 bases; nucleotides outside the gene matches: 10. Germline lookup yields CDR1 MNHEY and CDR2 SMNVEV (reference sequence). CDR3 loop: CASSRGDRGQKQYF. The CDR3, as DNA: TGTGCCAGCTCACGAGGGGACAGGGGGCAGAAGCAGTACTTC.

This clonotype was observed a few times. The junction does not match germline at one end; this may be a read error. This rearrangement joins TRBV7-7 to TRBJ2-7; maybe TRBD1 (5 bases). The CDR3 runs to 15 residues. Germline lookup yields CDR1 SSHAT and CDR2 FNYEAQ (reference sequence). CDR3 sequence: CASSPGFSEVYEQYF. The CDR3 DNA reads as TGTGCTAGCAGCCCAGGGTTCTCAGAAGTCTACGAGCAGTACTTC.

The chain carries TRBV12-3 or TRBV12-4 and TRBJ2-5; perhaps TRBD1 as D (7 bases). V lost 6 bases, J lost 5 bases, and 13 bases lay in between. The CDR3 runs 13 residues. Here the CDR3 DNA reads TGTGCCAGCAGCGAGACAGGGAGGGAGACCCAGTACTTC. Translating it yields CASSETGRETQYF.

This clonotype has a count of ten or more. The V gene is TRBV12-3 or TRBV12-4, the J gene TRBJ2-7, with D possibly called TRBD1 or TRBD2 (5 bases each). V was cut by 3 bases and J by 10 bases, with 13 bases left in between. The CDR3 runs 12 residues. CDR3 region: CASSLGTADQYF. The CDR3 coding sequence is TGTGCCAGCAGTTTGGGGACCGCCGACCAGTACTTC.

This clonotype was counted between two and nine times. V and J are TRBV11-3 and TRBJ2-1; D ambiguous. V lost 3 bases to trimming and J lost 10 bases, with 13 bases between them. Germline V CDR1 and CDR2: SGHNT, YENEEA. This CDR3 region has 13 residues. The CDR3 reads CASSFSDSREQFF. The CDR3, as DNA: TGTGCCAGCAGCTTCTCGGATTCAAGGGAGCAGTTCTTC. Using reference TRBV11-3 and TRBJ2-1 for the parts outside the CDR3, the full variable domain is EAGVVQSPRYKIIEKKQPVAFWCNPISGHNTLYWYLQNLGQGPELLIRYENEEAVDDSQLPKDRFSAERLKGVDSTLKIQPAELGDSAVYLCASSFSDSREQFFGPGTRLTVL.

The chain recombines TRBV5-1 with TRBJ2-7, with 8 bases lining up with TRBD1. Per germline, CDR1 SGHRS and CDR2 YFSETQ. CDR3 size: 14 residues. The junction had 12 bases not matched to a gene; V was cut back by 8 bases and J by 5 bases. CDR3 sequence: CASCSGTGADEQYF. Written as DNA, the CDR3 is TGCGCCAGTTGTTCCGGGACAGGCGCTGACGAGCAGTACTTC.

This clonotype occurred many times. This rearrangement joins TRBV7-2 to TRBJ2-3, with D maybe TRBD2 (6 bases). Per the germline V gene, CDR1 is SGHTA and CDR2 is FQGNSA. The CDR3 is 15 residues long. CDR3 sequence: CASSQNGRPEDTQYF. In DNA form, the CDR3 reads TGTGCTTCGTCCCAGAACGGGAGACCCGAAGATACGCAGTATTTT.

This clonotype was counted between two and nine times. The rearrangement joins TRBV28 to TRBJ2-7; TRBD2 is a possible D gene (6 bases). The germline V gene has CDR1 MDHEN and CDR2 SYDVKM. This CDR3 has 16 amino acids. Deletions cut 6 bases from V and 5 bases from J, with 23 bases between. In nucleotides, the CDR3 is TGTGCCAGCAGCCAAGCGGAGGGAGGATCGTACGACGAGCAGTACTTC. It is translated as CASSQAEGGSYDEQYF.

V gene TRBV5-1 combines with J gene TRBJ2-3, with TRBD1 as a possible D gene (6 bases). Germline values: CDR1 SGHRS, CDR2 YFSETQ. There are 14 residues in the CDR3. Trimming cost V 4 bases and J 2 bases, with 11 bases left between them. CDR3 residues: CASSNGQNTDTQYF. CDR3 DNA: TGCGCCAGCAGCAATGGACAGAACACAGATACGCAGTATTTT.

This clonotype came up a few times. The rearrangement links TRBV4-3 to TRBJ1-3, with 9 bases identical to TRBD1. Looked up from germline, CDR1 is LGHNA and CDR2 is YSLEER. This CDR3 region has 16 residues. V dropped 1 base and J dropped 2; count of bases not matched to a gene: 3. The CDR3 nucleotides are TGCGCCAGCAGCCAAGGACAGGGGGTTGCTGGAAACACCATATATTTT. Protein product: CASSQGQGVAGNTIYF.

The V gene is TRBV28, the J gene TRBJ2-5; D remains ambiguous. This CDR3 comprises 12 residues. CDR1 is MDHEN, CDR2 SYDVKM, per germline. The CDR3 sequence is CATLRSQETQYF. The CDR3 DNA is TGTGCTACTCTCCGCTCACAAGAGACCCAGTACTTC.

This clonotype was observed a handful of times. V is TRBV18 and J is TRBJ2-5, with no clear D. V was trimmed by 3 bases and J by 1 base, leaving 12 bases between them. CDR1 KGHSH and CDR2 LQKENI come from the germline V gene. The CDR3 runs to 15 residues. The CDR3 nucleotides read TGTGCCAGCTCACCGTTGGGTCGGACCCAAGAGACCCAGTACTTC. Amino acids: CASSPLGRTQETQYF. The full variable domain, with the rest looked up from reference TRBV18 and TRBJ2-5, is NAGVMQNPRHLVRRRGQEARLRCSPMKGHSHVYWYRQLPEEGLKFMVYLQKENIIDESGMPKERFSAEFPKEGPSILRIQQVVRGDSAAYFCASSPLGRTQETQYFGPGTRLLVL.

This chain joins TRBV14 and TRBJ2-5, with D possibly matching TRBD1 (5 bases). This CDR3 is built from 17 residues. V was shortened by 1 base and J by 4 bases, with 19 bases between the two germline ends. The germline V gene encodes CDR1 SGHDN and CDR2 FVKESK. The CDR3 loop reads CASSQVSQGVLRETQYF. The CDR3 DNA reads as TGTGCCAGCAGCCAAGTTTCTCAGGGCGTTTTGAGAGAGACCCAGTACTTC.

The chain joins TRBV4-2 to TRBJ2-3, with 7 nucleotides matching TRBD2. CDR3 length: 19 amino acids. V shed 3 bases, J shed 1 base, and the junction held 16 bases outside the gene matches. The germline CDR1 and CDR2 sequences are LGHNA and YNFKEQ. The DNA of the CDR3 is TGTGCCAGCAGCCAGGAGGAGGCGGGAGTCCGGGTTGGCACAGATACGCAGTATTTT. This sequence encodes CASSQEEAGVRVGTDTQYF.

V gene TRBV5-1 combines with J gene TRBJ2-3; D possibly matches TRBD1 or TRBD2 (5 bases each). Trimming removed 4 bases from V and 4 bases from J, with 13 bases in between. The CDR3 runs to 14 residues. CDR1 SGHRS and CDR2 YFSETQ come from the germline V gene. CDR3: CASSALGGPDTQYF. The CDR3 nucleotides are TGCGCCAGCAGCGCTCTTGGGGGACCAGATACGCAGTATTTT.

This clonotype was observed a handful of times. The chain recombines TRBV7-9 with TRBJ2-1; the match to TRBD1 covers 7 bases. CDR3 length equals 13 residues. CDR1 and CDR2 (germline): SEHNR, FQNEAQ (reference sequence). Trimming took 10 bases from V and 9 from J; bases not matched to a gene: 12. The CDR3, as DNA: TGTGCCATTGGACAGGCTGGGCTGGCTGAGCAGTTCTTC. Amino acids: CAIGQAGLAEQFF.

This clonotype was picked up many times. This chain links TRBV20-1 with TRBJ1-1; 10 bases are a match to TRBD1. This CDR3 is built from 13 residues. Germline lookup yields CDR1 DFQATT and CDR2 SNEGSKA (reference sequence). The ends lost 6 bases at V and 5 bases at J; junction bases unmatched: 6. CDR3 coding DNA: TGCAGTGCCCCCGGGACAGGGGAGACTGAAGCTTTCTTT. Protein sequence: CSAPGTGETEAFF.

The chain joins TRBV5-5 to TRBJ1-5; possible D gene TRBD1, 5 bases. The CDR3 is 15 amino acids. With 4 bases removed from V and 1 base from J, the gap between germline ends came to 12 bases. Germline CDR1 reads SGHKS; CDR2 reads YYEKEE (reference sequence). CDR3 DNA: TGTGCCAGCAGCGGCGCAGGGTTGAGCAATCAGCCCCAGCATTTT. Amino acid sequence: CASSGAGLSNQPQHF.

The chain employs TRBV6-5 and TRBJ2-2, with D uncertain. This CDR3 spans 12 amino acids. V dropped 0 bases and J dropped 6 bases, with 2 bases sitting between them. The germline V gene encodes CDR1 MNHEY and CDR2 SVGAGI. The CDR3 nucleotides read TGTGCCAGCAGTTACTCACCCGGGGAGCTGTTTTTT. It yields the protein CASSYSPGELFF.

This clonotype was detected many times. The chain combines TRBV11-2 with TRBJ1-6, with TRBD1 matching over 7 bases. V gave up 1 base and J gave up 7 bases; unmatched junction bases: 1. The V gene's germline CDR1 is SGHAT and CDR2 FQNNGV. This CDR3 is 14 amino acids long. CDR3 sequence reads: CASSLGGQNSPLHF. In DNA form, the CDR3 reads TGTGCCAGCAGCTTAGGGGGACAGAATTCACCCCTCCACTTT. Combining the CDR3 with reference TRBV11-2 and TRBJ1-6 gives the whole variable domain EAGVAQSPRYKIIEKRQSVAFWCNPISGHATLYWYQQILGQGPKLLIQFQNNGVVDDSQLPKDRFSAERLKGVDSTLKIQPAKLEDSAVYLCASSLGGQNSPLHFGNGTRLTVT.

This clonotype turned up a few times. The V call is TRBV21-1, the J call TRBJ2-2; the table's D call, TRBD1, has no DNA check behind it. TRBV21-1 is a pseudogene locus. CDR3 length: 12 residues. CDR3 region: CATNRGNGELFF. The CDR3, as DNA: TGTGCCACCAACAGGGGCAACGGGGAGCTGTTTTTT.

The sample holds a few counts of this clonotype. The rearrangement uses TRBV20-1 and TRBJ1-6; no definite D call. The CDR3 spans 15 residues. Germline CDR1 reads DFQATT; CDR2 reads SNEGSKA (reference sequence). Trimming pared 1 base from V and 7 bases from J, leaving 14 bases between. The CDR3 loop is CSARVSGLRNSPLHF. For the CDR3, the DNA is TGCAGTGCTAGAGTTTCAGGCCTGCGGAATTCACCCCTCCACTTT.

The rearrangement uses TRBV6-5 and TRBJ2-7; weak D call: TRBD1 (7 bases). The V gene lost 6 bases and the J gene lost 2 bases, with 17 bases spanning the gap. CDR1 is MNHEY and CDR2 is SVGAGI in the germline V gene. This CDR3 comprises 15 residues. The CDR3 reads CASSDRQGGAYEQYF. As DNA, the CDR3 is TGTGCCAGCAGCGACCGACAGGGCGGGGCCTACGAGCAGTACTTC.

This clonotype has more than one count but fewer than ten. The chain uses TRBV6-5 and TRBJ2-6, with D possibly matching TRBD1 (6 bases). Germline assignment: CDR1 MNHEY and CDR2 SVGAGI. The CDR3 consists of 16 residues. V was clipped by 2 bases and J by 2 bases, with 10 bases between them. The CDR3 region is CASSYTQGAGANVLTF. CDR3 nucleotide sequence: TGTGCCAGCAGTTACACACAGGGAGCTGGGGCCAACGTCCTGACTTTC.

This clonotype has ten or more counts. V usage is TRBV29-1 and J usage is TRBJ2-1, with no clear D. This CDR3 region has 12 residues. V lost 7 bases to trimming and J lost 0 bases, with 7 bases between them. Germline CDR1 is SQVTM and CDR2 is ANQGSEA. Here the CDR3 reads CSATNSYNEQFF. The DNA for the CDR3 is TGCAGCGCCACTAACTCCTACAATGAGCAGTTCTTC.

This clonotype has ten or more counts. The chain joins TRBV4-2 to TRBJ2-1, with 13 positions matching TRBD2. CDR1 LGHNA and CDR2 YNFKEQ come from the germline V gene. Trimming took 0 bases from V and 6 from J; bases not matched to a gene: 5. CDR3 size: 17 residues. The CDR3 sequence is CASSQDQRTSGSNEQFF. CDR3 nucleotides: TGTGCCAGCAGCCAAGATCAGCGGACTAGCGGGAGCAATGAGCAGTTCTTC.